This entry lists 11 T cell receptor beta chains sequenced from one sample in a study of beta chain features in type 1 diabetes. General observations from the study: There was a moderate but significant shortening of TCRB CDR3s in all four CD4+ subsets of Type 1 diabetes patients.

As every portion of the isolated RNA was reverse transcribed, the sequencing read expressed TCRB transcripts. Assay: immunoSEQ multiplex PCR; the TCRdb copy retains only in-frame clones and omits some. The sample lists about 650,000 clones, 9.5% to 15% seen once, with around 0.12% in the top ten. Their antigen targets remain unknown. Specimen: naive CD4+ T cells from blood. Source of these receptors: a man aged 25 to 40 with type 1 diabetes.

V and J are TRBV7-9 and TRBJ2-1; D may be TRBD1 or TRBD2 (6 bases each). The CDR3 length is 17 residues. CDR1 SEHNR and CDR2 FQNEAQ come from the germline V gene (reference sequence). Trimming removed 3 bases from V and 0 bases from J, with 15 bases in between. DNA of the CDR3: TGTGCCAGCAGCTTCGATGAGGGGGGAGACTCCTACAATGAGCAGTTCTTC. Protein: CASSFDEGGDSYNEQFF.

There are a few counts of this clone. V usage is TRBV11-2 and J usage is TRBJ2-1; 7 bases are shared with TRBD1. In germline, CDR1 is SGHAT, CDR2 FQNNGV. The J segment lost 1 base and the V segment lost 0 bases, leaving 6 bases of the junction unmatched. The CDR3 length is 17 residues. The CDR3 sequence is CASSLDRGLGSYNEQFF. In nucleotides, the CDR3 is TGTGCCAGCAGCTTAGATAGGGGGCTTGGGTCCTACAATGAGCAGTTCTTC.

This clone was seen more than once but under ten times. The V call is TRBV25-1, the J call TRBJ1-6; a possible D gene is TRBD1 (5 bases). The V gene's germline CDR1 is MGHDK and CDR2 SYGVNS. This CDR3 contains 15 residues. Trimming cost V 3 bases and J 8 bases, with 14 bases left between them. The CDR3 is CASSDKGPGDSPLHF. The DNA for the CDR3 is TGTGCCAGCAGTGATAAGGGACCCGGGGATTCACCCCTCCACTTT.

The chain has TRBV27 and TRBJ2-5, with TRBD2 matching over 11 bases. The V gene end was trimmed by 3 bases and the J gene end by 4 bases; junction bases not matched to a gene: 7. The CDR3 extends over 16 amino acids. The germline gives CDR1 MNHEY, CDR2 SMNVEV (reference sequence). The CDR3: CASSLFSGGAGETQYF. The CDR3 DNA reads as TGTGCCAGCAGTTTGTTTAGCGGGGGGGCCGGAGAGACCCAGTACTTC.

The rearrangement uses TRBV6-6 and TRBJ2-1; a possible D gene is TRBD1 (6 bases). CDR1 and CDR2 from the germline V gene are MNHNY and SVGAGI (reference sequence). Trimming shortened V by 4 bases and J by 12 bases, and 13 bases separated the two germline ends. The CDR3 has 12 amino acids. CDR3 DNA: TGTGCCAGCAGTTTAGCAGCGGACAGGCAGTTCTTC. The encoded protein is CASSLAADRQFF.

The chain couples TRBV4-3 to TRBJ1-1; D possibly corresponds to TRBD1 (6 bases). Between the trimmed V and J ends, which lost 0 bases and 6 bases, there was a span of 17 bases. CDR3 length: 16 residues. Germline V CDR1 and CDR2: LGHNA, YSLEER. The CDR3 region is CASSQELSGGHAEAFF. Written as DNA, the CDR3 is TGCGCCAGCAGCCAAGAGTTGAGTGGGGGACACGCTGAAGCTTTCTTT.

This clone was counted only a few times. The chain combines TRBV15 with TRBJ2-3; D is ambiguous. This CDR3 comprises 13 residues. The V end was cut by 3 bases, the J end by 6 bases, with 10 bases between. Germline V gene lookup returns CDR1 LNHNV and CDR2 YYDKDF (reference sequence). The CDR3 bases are TGTGCCACCAGCAGGGACCCTTCGGATACGCAGTATTTT. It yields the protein CATSRDPSDTQYF.

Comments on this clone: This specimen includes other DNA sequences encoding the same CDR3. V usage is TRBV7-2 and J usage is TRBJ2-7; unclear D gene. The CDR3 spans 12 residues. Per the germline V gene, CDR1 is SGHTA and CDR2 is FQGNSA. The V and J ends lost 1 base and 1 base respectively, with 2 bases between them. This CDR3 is CASSLESYEQYF. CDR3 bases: TGTGCCAGCAGCTTAGAATCCTACGAGCAGTACTTC.

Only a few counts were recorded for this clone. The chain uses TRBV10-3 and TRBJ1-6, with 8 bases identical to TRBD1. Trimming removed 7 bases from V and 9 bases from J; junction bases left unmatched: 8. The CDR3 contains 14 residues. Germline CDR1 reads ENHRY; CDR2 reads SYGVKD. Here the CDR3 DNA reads TGTGCCATCAACTCCGGACAGGGAAGTTCACCCCTCCACTTT. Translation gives CAINSGQGSSPLHF.

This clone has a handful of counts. CDR3 nucleotides: TGTGCCAGCTCACCAACAGGTGGTGGTGAAAAACTGTTTTTT. Protein product: CASSPTGGGEKLFF. The chain has TRBV18 and TRBJ1-4; TRBD1 might be the D (5 bases). Germline assignment: CDR1 KGHSH and CDR2 LQKENI. CDR3 size: 14 residues. The V end was cut by 2 bases, the J end by 7 bases, with 11 bases between.

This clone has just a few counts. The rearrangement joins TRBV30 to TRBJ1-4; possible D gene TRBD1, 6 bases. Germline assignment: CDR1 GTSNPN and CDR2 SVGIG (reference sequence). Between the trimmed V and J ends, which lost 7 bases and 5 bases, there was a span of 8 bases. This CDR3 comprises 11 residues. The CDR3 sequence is CASGTNEKLFF. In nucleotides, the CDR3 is TGTGCCTCGGGGACAAATGAAAAACTGTTTTTT.